These 13 T cell receptor beta chains were sequenced from one sample in a study of T cells in Graves' hyperthyroidism and ophthalmopathy. Amplification of TCR beta CDR3 regions was performed using RNA transcripts as template. A first-round RT-PCR of the TCR CDR3 used the HTBI primer set. TCRdb independently ran MiXCR on the multiplex PCR reads; one entry per CDR3 protein. Of tens of thousands of distinct CDR3 sequences listed, roughly 58% are singletons. The sample consisted of blood. These receptors were collected from an older woman with Graves' ophthalmopathy.

This clonotype came up many times. This chain joins TRBV14 and TRBJ2-1; D remains ambiguous. Germline CDR1 is SGHDN and CDR2 is FVKESK. CDR3 length: 15 amino acids. V was cut by 1 base and J by 0 bases, with 7 bases left in between. The CDR3 DNA reads TGTGCCAGCAGCCAAGGCATAAGCTCCTACAATGAGCAGTTCTTC. Translation: CASSQGISSYNEQFF.

This clonotype was observed at least ten times. CDR3 in amino acids: CASSLVQGDTGELFF. The CDR3 DNA sequence: TGTGCCAGCAGCTTAGTCCAGGGCGACACCGGGGAGCTGTTTTTT. The chain links TRBV7-9 to TRBJ2-2, with a possible D match to TRBD1 (5 bases). Germline-derived CDR1 and CDR2 are SEHNR and FQNEAQ (reference sequence). The CDR3 has 15 amino acids. V was pared by 1 base and J by 3 bases, with 9 bases between.

This chain joins TRBV15 and TRBJ2-1, with 16 bases matching TRBD2. The CDR3 runs 15 residues. CDR1 and CDR2 (germline): LNHNV, YYDKDF (reference sequence). V gave up 6 bases and J gave up 9 bases; unmatched junction bases: 5. For the CDR3, the DNA is TGTGCCACCAGATTGGGACTAGCGGGAGGGTTTGAGCAGTTCTTC. Translation: CATRLGLAGGFEQFF.

Concerning this clonotype: This CDR3 is missing its conserved last phenylalanine or tryptophan, likely due to a read error. The CDR3 DNA sequence: TGTGCCAGTAGTCGTATCGCATCCTGTAGCAATCAGCCTCAGCATCTT. Protein product: CASSRIASCSNQPQHL. The chain recombines TRBV19 with TRBJ1-5; D unclear. The germline V gene encodes CDR1 LNHDA and CDR2 SQIVND (reference sequence). The CDR3 totals 16 residues.

This clonotype was seen at least ten times. The rearrangement uses TRBV20-1 and TRBJ1-4; 8 bases fit TRBD1. The CDR3 consists of 15 residues. V shed 3 bases and J 4 bases; nucleotides not matched to a gene: 7. From germline, CDR1 is DFQATT and CDR2 SNEGSKA (reference sequence). The DNA of the CDR3 is TGCAGTGCTAGTTTAGGGGGACAGGTTAATGAAAAACTGTTTTTT. Protein product: CSASLGGQVNEKLFF.

This clonotype was detected ten times or more. This rearrangement joins TRBV11-2 to TRBJ1-1; D is perhaps TRBD1 (6 bases). CDR1 and CDR2 (germline): SGHAT, FQNNGV. The CDR3 extends over 16 amino acids. The V gene lost 4 bases and the J gene lost 5 bases, with 20 bases spanning the gap. This CDR3 reads CASSSVIGGRATEAFF. CDR3 DNA sequence: TGTGCCAGCAGCTCAGTAATAGGGGGAAGGGCGACTGAAGCTTTCTTT. Drawing the rest from reference TRBV11-2 and TRBJ1-1, the complete variable domain is EAGVAQSPRYKIIEKRQSVAFWCNPISGHATLYWYQQILGQGPKLLIQFQNNGVVDDSQLPKDRFSAERLKGVDSTLKIQPAKLEDSAVYLCASSSVIGGRATEAFFGQGTRLTVV.

V and J are TRBV6-5 and TRBJ2-3; 9 bases map to TRBD1. This CDR3 has 15 amino acids. V lost 6 bases and J lost 4; bases outside the gene matches: 8. Looked up from germline, CDR1 is MNHEY and CDR2 is SVGAGI. The CDR3 nucleotides read TGTGCCAGCAGCTCGGGACAGGGTGAGGCAGATACGCAGTATTTT. It translates to CASSSGQGEADTQYF.

Many counts were recorded for this clonotype. The chain uses TRBV6-5 and TRBJ1-1; no reliable D call. V lost 0 bases and J 2 bases, leaving 7 bases between the germline ends. The germline gives CDR1 MNHEY, CDR2 SVGAGI. The CDR3 totals 14 residues. The CDR3 here is CASSYSWLNTEAFF. The CDR3, as DNA: TGTGCCAGCAGTTACTCATGGTTAAACACTGAAGCTTTCTTT.

The chain has TRBV5-1 and TRBJ1-2; perhaps TRBD1 as D (6 bases). Per germline, CDR1 SGHRS and CDR2 YFSETQ. This CDR3 spans 14 amino acids. The germline V and J ends were trimmed by 1 base and 8 bases, with 15 bases remaining between them. The CDR3 DNA follows: TGCGCCAGCAGCTTGAGATGGGGGGCTGGAGGCTACACCTTC. It codes for CASSLRWGAGGYTF. The complete variable domain, with remaining parts taken from reference TRBV5-1 and TRBJ1-2, reads KAGVTQTPRYLIKTRGQQVTLSCSPISGHRSVSWYQQTPGQGLQFLFEYFSETQRNKGNFPGRFSGRQFSNSRSEMNVSTLELGDSALYLCASSLRWGAGGYTFGSGTRLTVV.

This clonotype was counted many times. The rearrangement uses TRBV5-1 and TRBJ2-2; 10 bases fit TRBD2. After removal of 3 bases from V and 5 bases from J, the junction contained 1 base not matched to a gene. CDR1 SGHRS and CDR2 YFSETQ come from the germline V gene. CDR3 length equals 14 residues. CDR3: CASSYSGGTGELFF. The CDR3 DNA is TGCGCCAGCAGCTATAGCGGGGGGACCGGGGAGCTGTTTTTT. The whole variable domain, remainder taken from reference TRBV5-1 and TRBJ2-2, is KAGVTQTPRYLIKTRGQQVTLSCSPISGHRSVSWYQQTPGQGLQFLFEYFSETQRNKGNFPGRFSGRQFSNSRSEMNVSTLELGDSALYLCASSYSGGTGELFFGEGSRLTVL.

On this clonotype itself: The junction does not match germline at one end; this may be a read error. The chain combines TRBV2 with TRBJ2-7; 16 nucleotides line up with TRBD2. This CDR3 is built from 18 residues. The V gene's germline CDR1 is SNHLY and CDR2 FYNNEI. For the CDR3, the DNA is TGTGCCGGCAGCAATCCCGGGACTAGCGGGAGGGGCAGCTACGAGCAGTACTTC. Amino acid sequence: CAGSNPGTSGRGSYEQYF.

The chain combines TRBV20-1 with TRBJ2-1; 11 bases fit TRBD2. Germline V CDR1 and CDR2: DFQATT, SNEGSKA (reference sequence). The V gene end was trimmed by 2 bases and the J gene end by 0 bases; junction bases not matched to a gene: 15. The CDR3 consists of 20 residues. Written as DNA, the CDR3 is TGCAGTGCTAGACCTACACGCGGACTAGCGGGTTCCAGCTCCTACAATGAGCAGTTCTTC. It encodes CSARPTRGLAGSSSYNEQFF.

Regarding this clonotype: Its ends do not fully match the called genes, so a read error is possible. V is TRBV18 and J is TRBJ2-5, with TRBD1 as a possible D gene (6 bases). Germline CDR1 and CDR2: KGHSH and LQKENI. This CDR3 contains 14 residues. The CDR3 DNA reads TGTGCCAGCTCTCATCAGGGGTCCCAAGAGGCCCAGTACTTC. It codes for CASSHQGSQEAQYF.